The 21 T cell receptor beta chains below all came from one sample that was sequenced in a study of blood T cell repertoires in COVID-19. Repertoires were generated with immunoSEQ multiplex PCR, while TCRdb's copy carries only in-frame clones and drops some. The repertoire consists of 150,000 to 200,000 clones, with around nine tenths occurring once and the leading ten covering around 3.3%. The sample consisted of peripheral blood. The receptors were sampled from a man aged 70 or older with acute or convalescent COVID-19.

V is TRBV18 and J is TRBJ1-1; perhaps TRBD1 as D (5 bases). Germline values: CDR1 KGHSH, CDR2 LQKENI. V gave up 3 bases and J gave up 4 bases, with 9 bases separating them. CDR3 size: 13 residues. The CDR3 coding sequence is TGTGCCAGCTCACCTAACGGGGGCACTGAAGCTTTCTTT. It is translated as CASSPNGGTEAFF. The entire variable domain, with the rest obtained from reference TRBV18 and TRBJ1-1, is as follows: NAGVMQNPRHLVRRRGQEARLRCSPMKGHSHVYWYRQLPEEGLKFMVYLQKENIIDESGMPKERFSAEFPKEGPSILRIQQVVRGDSAAYFCASSPNGGTEAFFGQGTRLTVV.

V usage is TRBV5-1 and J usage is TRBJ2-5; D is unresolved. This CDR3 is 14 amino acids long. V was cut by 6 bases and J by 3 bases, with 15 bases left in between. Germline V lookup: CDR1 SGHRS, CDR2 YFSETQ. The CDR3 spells CASTHPAIEETQYF. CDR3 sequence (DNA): TGCGCCAGCACCCATCCCGCCATAGAAGAGACCCAGTACTTC.

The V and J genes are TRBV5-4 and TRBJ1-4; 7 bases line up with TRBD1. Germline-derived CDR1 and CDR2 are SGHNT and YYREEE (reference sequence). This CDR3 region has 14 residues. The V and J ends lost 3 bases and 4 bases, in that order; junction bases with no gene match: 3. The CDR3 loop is CASSSGQYNEKLFF. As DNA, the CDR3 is TGTGCCAGCAGCTCGGGACAGTATAATGAAAAACTGTTTTTT.

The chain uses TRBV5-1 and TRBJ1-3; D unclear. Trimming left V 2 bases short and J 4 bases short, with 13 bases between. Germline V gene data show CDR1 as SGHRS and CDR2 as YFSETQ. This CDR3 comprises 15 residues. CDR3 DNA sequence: TGCGCCAGCAGCTTAGGAGGAACCGGCGGAAACACCATATATTTT. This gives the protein CASSLGGTGGNTIYF. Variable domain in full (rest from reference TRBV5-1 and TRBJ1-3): KAGVTQTPRYLIKTRGQQVTLSCSPISGHRSVSWYQQTPGQGLQFLFEYFSETQRNKGNFPGRFSGRQFSNSRSEMNVSTLELGDSALYLCASSLGGTGGNTIYFGEGSWLTVV.

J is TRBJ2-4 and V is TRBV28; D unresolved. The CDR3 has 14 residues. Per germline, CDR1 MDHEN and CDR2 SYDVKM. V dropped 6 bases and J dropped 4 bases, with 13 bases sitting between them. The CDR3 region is CASSPQWSKNIQYF. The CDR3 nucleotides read TGTGCCAGCAGCCCCCAGTGGAGTAAAAACATTCAGTACTTC.

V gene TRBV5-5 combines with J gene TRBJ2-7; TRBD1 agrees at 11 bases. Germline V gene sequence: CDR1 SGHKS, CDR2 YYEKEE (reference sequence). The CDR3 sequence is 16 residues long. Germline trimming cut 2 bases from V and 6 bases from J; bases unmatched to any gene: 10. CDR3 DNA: TGTGCCAGCAGCTTTGGCCCAGGGACAGGGGGGACCGAGCAGTACTTC. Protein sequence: CASSFGPGTGGTEQYF.

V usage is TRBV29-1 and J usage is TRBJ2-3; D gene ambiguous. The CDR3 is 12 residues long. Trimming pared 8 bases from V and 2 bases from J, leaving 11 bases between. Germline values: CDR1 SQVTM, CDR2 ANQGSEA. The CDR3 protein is CSFRRDTDTQYF. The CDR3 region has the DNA TGCAGCTTTAGGAGAGACACAGATACGCAGTATTTT.

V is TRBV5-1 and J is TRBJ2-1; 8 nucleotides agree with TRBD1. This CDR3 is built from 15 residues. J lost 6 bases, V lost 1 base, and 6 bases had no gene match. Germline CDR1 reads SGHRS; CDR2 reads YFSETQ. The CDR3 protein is CASSLNPQGVNEQFF. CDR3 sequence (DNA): TGCGCCAGCAGCTTGAATCCACAGGGGGTCAATGAGCAGTTCTTC. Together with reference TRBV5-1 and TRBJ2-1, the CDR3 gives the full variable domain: KAGVTQTPRYLIKTRGQQVTLSCSPISGHRSVSWYQQTPGQGLQFLFEYFSETQRNKGNFPGRFSGRQFSNSRSEMNVSTLELGDSALYLCASSLNPQGVNEQFFGPGTRLTVL.

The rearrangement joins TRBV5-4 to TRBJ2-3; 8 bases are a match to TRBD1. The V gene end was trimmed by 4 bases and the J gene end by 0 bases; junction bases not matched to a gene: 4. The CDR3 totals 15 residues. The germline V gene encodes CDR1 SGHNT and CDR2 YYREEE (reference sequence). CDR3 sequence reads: CASSARQGSTDTQYF. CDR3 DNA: TGTGCCAGCAGCGCACGACAGGGGAGCACAGATACGCAGTATTTT.

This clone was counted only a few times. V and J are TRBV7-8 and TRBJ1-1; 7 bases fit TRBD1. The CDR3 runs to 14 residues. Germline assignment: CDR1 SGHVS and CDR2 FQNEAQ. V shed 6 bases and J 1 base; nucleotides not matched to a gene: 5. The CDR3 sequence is CASRHRGQNTEAFF. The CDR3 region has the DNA TGTGCCAGCAGGCACAGGGGACAGAACACTGAAGCTTTCTTT.

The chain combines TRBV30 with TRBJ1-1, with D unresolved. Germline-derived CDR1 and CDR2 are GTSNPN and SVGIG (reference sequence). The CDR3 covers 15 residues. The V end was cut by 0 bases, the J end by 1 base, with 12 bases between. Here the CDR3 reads CAWSVLGRRNTEAFF. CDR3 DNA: TGTGCCTGGAGTGTTTTAGGGAGGCGGAACACTGAAGCTTTCTTT. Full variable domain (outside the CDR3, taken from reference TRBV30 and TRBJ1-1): SQTIHQWPATLVQPVGSPLSLECTVEGTSNPNLYWYRQAAGRGLQLLFYSVGIGQISSEVPQNLSASRPQDRQFILSSKKLLLSDSGFYLCAWSVLGRRNTEAFFGQGTRLTVV.

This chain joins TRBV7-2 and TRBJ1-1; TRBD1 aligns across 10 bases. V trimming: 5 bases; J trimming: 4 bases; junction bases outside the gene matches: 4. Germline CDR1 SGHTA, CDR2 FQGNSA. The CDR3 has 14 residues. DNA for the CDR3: TGTGCCAGCAGCAAAAGACAGGGGGCCACTGAAGCTTTCTTT. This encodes CASSKRQGATEAFF.

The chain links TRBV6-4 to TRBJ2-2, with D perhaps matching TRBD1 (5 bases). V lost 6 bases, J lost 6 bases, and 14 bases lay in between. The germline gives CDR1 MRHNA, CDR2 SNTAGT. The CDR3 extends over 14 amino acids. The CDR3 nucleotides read TGTGCCAGCAGGAAGGAAGGGGCCGCCGGGGAGCTGTTTTTT. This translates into CASRKEGAAGELFF.

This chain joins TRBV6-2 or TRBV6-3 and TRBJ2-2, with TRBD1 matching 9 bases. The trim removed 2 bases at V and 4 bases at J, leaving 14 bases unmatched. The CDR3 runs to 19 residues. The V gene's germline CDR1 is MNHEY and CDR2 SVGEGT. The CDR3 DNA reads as TGTGCCAGCAGTTACCGACGGGACAGGGACGTCGCTGGCACCGGGGAGCTGTTTTTT. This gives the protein CASSYRRDRDVAGTGELFF.

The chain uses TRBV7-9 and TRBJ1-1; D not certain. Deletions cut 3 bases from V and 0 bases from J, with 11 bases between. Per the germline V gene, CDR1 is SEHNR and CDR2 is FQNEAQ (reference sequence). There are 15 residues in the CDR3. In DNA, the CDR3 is TGTGCCAGCAGCTTGAATCCGAGAGTGAACACTGAAGCTTTCTTT. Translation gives CASSLNPRVNTEAFF.

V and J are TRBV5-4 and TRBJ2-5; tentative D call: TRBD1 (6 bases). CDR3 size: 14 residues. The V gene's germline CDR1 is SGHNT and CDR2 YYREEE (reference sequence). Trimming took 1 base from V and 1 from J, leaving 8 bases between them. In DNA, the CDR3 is TGTGCCAGCAGCTTGCTCAGGGGCCAAGAGACCCAGTACTTC. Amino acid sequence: CASSLLRGQETQYF.

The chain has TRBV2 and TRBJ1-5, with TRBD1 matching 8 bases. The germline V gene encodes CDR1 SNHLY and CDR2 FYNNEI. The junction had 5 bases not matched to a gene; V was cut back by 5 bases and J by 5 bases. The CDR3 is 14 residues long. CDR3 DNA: TGTGCCAGCAGTTGGGACAGGAAAGATCAGCCCCAGCATTTT. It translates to CASSWDRKDQPQHF. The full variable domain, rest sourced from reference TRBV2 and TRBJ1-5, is EPEVTQTPSHQVTQMGQEVILRCVPISNHLYFYWYRQILGQKVEFLVSFYNNEISEKSEIFDDQFSVERPDGSNFTLKIRSTKLEDSAMYFCASSWDRKDQPQHFGDGTRLSIL.

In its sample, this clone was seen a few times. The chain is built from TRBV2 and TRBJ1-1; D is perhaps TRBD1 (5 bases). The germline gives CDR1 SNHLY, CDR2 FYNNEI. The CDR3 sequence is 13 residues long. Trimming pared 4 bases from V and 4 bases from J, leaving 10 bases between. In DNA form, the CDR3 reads TGTGCCAGCAGTGTAGGGGTAGGCACTGAAGCTTTCTTT. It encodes CASSVGVGTEAFF.

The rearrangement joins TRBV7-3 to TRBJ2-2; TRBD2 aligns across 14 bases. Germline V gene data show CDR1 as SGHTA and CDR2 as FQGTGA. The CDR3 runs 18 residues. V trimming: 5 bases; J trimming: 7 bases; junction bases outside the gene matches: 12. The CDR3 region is CASSPLTSGGAGVGELFF. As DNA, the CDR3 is TGTGCCAGCAGCCCCCTGACTAGCGGGGGGGCCGGGGTCGGGGAGCTGTTTTTT.

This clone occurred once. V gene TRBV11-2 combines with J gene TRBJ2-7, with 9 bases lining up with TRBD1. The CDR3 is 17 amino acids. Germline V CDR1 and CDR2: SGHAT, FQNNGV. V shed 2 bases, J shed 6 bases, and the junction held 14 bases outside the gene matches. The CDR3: CASSLWPSRDRVGEQYF. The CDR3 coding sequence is TGTGCCAGCAGCTTATGGCCAAGCCGGGACAGGGTAGGCGAGCAGTACTTC.

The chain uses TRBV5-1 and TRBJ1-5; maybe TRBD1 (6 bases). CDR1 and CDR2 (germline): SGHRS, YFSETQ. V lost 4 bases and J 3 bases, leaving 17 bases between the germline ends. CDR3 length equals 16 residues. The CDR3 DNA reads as TGCGCCAGCAGCCCAGGGGAGTGGGGGAACAATCAGCCCCAGCATTTT. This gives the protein CASSPGEWGNNQPQHF.